This record concerns one T cell receptor (beta chain) sequence. What it binds is unknown. The assay was immunoSEQ multiplex PCR, and TCRdb's table has in-frame clones only and misses some. The table includes roughly 40,000 clones, about 90% detected once. The source of the sample is a study of PD-1 blockade in classical Hodgkin lymphoma. Each of the patients experienced relapse following autologous stem cell transplantation, and their brentuximab vedotin exposure differed. The CDR3 contains 15 residues. Germline CDR1 and CDR2: SQVTM and ANQGSEA. The trim removed 4 bases at V and 5 bases at J, leaving 8 bases unmatched. Study results and limitations: Any patient who commenced nivolumab under 1 year after ASCT was excluded.

This specimen was peripheral blood mononuclear cells (PBMCs), taken at baseline. This sequence joins TRBV29-1 and TRBJ2-5, with 12 nucleotides matching TRBD1. The origin of this receptor is a human donor with classical Hodgkin lymphoma. In DNA form, the CDR3 reads TGCAGCGTTGCTAGTGGGACAGGGGGCGCGGAGACCCAGTACTTC. Encoded protein: CSVASGTGGAETQYF.